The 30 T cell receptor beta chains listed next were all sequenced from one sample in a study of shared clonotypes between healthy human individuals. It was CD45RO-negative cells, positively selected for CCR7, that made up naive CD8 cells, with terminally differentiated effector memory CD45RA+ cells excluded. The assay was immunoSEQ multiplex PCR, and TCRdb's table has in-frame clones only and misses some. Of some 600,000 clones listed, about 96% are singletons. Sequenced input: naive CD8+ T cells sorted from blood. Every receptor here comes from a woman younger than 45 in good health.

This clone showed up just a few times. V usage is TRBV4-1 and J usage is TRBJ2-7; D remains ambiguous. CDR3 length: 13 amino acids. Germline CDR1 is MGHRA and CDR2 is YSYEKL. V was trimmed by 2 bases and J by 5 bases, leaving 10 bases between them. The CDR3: CASSQQTRHEQYF. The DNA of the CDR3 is TGCGCCAGCAGCCAACAGACCCGCCACGAGCAGTACTTC.

CDR3 coding DNA: TGTGCCAGCAGTTTTTACGACGCACGAAACTCTGGGGCCAACGTCCTGACTTTC. Translation: CASSFYDARNSGANVLTF. This sequence joins TRBV28 and TRBJ2-6; D call uncertain. The CDR3 sequence is 18 residues long. Germline CDR1 MDHEN, CDR2 SYDVKM. Trimming left V 3 bases short and J 0 bases short, with 15 bases between.

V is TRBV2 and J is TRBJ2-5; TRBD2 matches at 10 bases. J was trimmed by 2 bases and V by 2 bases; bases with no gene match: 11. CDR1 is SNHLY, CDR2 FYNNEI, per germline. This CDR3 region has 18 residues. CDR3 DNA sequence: TGTGCCAGCAGTGAATGGCTAGCGGGAGTGGGGAGGCAAGAGACCCAGTACTTC. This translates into CASSEWLAGVGRQETQYF. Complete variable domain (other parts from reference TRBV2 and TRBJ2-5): EPEVTQTPSHQVTQMGQEVILRCVPISNHLYFYWYRQILGQKVEFLVSFYNNEISEKSEIFDDQFSVERPDGSNFTLKIRSTKLEDSAMYFCASSEWLAGVGRQETQYFGPGTRLLVL.

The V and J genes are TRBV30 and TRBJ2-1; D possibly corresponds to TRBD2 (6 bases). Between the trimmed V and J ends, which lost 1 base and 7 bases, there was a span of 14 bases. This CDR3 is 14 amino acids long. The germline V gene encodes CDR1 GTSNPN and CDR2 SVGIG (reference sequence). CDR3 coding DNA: TGTGCCTGGAGTGCGGGACTGGGCGGGAATGAGCAGTTCTTC. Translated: CAWSAGLGGNEQFF.

CDR3 amino acids: CASSHTSGAANTEAFF. The CDR3 region has the DNA TGCGCCAGCAGCCATACTTCCGGGGCCGCGAACACTGAAGCTTTCTTT. V and J are TRBV4-1 and TRBJ1-1; TRBD1 might be the D (5 bases). The CDR3 consists of 16 residues. Germline V lookup: CDR1 MGHRA, CDR2 YSYEKL. V gave up 3 bases and J gave up 1 base, with 15 bases separating them.

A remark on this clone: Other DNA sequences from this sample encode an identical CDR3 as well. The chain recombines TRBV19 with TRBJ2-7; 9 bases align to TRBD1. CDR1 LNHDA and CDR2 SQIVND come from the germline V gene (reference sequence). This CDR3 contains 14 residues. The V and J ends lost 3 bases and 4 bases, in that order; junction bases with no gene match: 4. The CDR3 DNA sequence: TGTGCCAGTAGTATCCGGGACAGGGCTTACGAGCAGTACTTC. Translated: CASSIRDRAYEQYF.

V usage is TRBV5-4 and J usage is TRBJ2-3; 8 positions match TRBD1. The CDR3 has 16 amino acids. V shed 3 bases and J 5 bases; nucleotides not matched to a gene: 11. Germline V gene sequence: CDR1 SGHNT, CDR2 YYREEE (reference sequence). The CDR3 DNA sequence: TGTGCCAGCAGCTCGGCCGGACAGGGTTGGGGAGATACGCAGTATTTT. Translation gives CASSSAGQGWGDTQYF.

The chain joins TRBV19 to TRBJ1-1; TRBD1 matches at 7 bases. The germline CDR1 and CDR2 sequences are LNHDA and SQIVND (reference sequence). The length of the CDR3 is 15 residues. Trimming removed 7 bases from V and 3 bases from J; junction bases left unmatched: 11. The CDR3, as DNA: TGTGCCAGTATCTCGTGGGGTCAGGGGGACACTGAAGCTTTCTTT. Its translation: CASISWGQGDTEAFF. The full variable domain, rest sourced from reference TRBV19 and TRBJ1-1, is DGGITQSPKYLFRKEGQNVTLSCEQNLNHDAMYWYRQDPGQGLRLIYYSQIVNDFQKGDIAEGYSVSREKKESFPLTVTSAQKNPTAFYLCASISWGQGDTEAFFGQGTRLTVV.

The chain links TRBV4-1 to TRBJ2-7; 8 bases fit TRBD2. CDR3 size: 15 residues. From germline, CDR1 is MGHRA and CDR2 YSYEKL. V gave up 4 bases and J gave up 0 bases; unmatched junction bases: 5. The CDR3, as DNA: TGCGCCAGCAGCCCCACTAGCGGTTACTCCTACGAGCAGTACTTC. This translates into CASSPTSGYSYEQYF.

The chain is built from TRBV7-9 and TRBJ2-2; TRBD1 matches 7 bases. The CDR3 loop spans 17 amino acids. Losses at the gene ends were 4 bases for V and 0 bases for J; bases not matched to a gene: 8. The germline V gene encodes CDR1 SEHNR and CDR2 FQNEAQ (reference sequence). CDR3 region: CASSSGTELPNTGELFF. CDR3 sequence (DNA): TGTGCCAGCAGCTCCGGGACAGAACTTCCGAACACCGGGGAGCTGTTTTTT.

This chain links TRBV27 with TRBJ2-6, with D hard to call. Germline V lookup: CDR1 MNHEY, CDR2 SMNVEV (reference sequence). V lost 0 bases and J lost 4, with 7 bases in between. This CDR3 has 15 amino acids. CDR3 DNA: TGTGCCAGCAGTTTATCTGGGTTCGGGGCCAACGTCCTGACTTTC. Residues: CASSLSGFGANVLTF.

CDR3 nucleotides: TGTGCCAGCAGCTTAGGGGCTAGCGGGGGTTATGAGCAGTTCTTC. Residues: CASSLGASGGYEQFF. The chain combines TRBV11-2 with TRBJ2-1, with 10 nucleotides matching TRBD2. This CDR3 has 15 amino acids. In germline, CDR1 is SGHAT, CDR2 FQNNGV. J gave up 8 bases and V 1 base, and 5 bases lay outside the gene matches.

The chain's CDR3 is CASTGQGERHEQFF. The CDR3 bases are TGTGCCAGCACCGGACAGGGGGAGAGGCATGAGCAGTTCTTC. V gene TRBV28 combines with J gene TRBJ2-1; 10 positions agree with TRBD1. V gave up 7 bases and J gave up 8 bases; unmatched junction bases: 8. The CDR3 is 14 amino acids. Germline assignment: CDR1 MDHEN and CDR2 SYDVKM.

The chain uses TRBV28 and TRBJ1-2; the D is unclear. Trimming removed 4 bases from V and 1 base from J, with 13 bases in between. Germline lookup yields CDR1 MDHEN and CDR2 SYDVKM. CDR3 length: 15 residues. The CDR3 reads CASSSIPAGNYGYTF. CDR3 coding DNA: TGTGCCAGCAGTTCTATTCCAGCGGGTAACTATGGCTACACCTTC.

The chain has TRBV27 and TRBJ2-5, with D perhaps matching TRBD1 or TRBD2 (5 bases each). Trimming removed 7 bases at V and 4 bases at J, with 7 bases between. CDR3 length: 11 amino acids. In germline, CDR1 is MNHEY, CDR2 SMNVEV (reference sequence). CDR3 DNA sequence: TGTGCCAGCAAGGGGAGAGAGACCCAGTACTTC. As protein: CASKGRETQYF.

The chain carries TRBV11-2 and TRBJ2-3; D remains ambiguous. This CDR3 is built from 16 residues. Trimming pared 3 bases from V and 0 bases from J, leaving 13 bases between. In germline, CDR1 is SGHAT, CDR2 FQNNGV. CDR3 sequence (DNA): TGTGCCAGCAGCTTTGGGTGGCCGAGAAGCACAGATACGCAGTATTTT. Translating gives CASSFGWPRSTDTQYF. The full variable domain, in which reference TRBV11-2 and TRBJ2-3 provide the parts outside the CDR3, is EAGVAQSPRYKIIEKRQSVAFWCNPISGHATLYWYQQILGQGPKLLIQFQNNGVVDDSQLPKDRFSAERLKGVDSTLKIQPAKLEDSAVYLCASSFGWPRSTDTQYFGPGTRLTVL.

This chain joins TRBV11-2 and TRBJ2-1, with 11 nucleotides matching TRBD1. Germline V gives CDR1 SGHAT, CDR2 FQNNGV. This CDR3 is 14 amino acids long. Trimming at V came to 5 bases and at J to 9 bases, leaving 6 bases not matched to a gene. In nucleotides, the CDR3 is TGTGCCAGCAGCGCCCGGACAGGGGGCGGTGAGCAGTTCTTC. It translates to CASSARTGGGEQFF.

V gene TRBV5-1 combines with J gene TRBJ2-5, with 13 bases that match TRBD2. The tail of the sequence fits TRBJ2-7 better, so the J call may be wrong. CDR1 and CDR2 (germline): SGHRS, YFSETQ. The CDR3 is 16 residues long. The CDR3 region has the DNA TGCGCCAGCAGTCCAGGACTAGCGGGAGAAGGATACGAGCAGTACTTC. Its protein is CASSPGLAGEGYEQYF.

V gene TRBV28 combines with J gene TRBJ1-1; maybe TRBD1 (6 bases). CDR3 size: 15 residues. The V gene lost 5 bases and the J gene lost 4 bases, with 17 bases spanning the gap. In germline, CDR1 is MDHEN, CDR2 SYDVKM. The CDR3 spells CASSLTGIATTEAFF. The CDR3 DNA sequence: TGTGCCAGCAGTCTCACAGGGATTGCTACCACTGAAGCTTTCTTT.

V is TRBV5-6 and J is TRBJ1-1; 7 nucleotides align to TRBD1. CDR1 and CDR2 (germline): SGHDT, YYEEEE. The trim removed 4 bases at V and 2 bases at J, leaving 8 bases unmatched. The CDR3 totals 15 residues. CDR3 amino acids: CASSPSQGPNTEAFF. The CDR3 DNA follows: TGTGCCAGCAGCCCTTCACAGGGGCCCAACACTGAAGCTTTCTTT.

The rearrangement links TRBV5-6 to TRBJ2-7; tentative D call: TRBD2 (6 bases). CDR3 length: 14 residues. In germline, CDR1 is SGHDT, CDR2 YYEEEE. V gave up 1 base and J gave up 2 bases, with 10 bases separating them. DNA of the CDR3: TGTGCCAGCAGCTTGTGGCGGGATGCCTACGAGCAGTACTTC. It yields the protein CASSLWRDAYEQYF.

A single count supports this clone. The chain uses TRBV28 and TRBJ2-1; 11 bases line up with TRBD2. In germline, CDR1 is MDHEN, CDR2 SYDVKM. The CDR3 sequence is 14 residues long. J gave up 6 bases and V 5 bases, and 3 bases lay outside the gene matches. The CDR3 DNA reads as TGTGCCAGCAGTGATAGCGGGAGGGCCAATGAGCAGTTCTTC. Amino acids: CASSDSGRANEQFF.

CDR3 amino acids: CASTWTGSNTGELFF. The CDR3 DNA is TGCGCCAGCACCTGGACAGGGTCGAACACCGGGGAGCTGTTTTTT. V is TRBV5-1 and J is TRBJ2-2; 8 nucleotides match TRBD1. Germline V gene lookup returns CDR1 SGHRS and CDR2 YFSETQ. The J segment lost 0 bases and the V segment lost 6 bases, leaving 4 bases of the junction unmatched. This CDR3 is 15 amino acids long. Supplemented by reference TRBV5-1 and TRBJ2-2, the full variable domain reads KAGVTQTPRYLIKTRGQQVTLSCSPISGHRSVSWYQQTPGQGLQFLFEYFSETQRNKGNFPGRFSGRQFSNSRSEMNVSTLELGDSALYLCASTWTGSNTGELFFGEGSRLTVL.

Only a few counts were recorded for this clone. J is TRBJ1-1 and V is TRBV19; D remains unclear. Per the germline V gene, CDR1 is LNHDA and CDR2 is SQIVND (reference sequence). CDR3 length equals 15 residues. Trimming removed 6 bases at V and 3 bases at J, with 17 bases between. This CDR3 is CASSQEWFGDTEAFF. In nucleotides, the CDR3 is TGTGCCAGTAGCCAAGAGTGGTTCGGGGACACTGAAGCTTTCTTT. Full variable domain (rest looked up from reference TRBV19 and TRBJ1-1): DGGITQSPKYLFRKEGQNVTLSCEQNLNHDAMYWYRQDPGQGLRLIYYSQIVNDFQKGDIAEGYSVSREKKESFPLTVTSAQKNPTAFYLCASSQEWFGDTEAFFGQGTRLTVV.

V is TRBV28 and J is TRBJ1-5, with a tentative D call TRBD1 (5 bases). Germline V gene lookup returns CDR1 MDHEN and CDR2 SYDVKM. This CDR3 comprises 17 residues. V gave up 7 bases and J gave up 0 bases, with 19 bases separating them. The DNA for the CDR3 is TGTGCCAGCAATAAGGTTGGGGGGACCCTTAGCAATCAGCCCCAGCATTTT. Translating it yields CASNKVGGTLSNQPQHF.

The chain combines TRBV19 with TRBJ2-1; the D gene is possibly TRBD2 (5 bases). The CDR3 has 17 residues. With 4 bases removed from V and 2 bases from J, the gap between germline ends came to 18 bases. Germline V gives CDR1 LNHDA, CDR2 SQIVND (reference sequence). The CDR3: CASSTSIASATYNEQFF. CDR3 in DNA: TGTGCCAGTAGTACATCCATAGCGTCTGCTACCTACAATGAGCAGTTCTTC.

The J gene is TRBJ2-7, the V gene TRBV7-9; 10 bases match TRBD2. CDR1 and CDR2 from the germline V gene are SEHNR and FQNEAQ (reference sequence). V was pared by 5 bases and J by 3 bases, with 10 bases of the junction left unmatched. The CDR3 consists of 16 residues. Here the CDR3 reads CASSRHLAGVDYEQYF. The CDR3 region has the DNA TGTGCCAGCAGCCGGCATCTAGCGGGAGTTGACTACGAGCAGTACTTC.

Here the CDR3 reads CASSDKDRDPLEEGSYEQYF. DNA of the CDR3: TGTGCCAGCAGCGATAAGGACAGGGACCCCCTAGAGGAGGGCTCCTACGAGCAGTACTTC. The rearrangement uses TRBV21-1 and TRBJ2-7; the table's D call, TRBD1, has no DNA check behind it. TRBV21-1 is classified as a pseudogene. This CDR3 contains 20 residues.

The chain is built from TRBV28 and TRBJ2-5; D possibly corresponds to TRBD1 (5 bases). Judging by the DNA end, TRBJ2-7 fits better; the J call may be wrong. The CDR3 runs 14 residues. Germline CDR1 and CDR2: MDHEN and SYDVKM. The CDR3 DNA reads TGTGCCAGCAGTTTCGACAGTATGTTGTACGAGCAGTACTTC. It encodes CASSFDSMLYEQYF.

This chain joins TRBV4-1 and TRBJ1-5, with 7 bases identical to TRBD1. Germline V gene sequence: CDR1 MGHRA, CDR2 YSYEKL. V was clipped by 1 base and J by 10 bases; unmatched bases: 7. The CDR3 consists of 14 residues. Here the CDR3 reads CASSQGDRPTPQHF. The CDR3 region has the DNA TGCGCCAGCAGCCAAGGGGACAGACCCACACCCCAGCATTTT.